This TCR beta chain was identified in a study of shared clonotypes between healthy human individuals. Naive-designated CD8 cells lacked CD45RO, were positively enriched for CCR7, and omitted terminally differentiated effector memory CD45RA+ cells. The assay was carried out at the deep level. Several immunoSEQ 96-well plates shared each subset's DNA, each plate a replicate. Method: immunoSEQ multiplex PCR; TCRdb's copy keeps in-frame clones and lacks some. This table holds about 800,000 clones, 90% to 98% found once. Germline CDR1 SGHRS, CDR2 YFSETQ. The V and J ends lost 4 bases and 5 bases, in that order; junction bases with no gene match: 12. The CDR3 runs 16 residues.

Sequencing was performed on naive CD8+ T cells sorted from blood. This TCR was sampled from a man aged 25-40 years in good health. The chain combines TRBV5-1 with TRBJ2-1; 7 bases fit TRBD2. This CDR3 reads CASSPPASGVHNEQFF. CDR3 bases: TGCGCCAGCAGCCCTCCGGCTAGCGGAGTTCACAATGAGCAGTTCTTC.